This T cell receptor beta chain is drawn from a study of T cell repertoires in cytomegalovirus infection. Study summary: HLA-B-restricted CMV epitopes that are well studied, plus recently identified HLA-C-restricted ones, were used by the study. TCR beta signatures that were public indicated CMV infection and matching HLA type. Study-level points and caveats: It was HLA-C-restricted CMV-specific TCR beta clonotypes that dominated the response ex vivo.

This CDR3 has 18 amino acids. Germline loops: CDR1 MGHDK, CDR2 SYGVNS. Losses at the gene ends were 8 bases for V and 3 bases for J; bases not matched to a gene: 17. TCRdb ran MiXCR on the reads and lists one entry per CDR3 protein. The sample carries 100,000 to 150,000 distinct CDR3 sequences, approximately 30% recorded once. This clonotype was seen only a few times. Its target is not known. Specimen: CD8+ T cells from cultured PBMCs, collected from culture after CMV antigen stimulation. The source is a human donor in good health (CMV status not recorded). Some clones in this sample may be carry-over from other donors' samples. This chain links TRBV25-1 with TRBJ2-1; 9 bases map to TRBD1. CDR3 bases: TGTGCCAGCGACCCGGGACAGGGTGAACCCGAGGTCTACAATGAGCAGTTCTTC. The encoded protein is CASDPGQGEPEVYNEQFF. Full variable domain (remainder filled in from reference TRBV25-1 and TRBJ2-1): EADIYQTPRYLVIGTGKKITLECSQTMGHDKMYWYQQDPGMELHLIHYSYGVNSTEKGDLSSESTVSRIRTEHFPLTLESARPSHTSQYLCASDPGQGEPEVYNEQFFGPGTRLTVL.